The 18 T cell receptor beta chains below come from one sample, sequenced in a study of T cell repertoires in cytomegalovirus infection. TCRdb reanalysed the reads using MiXCR and keeps one entry per CDR3 protein. The sample holds some 46,000 distinct CDR3 sequences; around 21% are singletons and the top ten take roughly 50%. These receptors' antigens are unknown. The material was CD8+ T cells from cultured PBMCs, obtained from culture after CMV antigen stimulation. Every receptor here comes from a human donor in good health (CMV status not recorded). Some clones in this sample may be carry-over from other donors' samples.

The chain uses TRBV28 and TRBJ1-1; the D is unclear. The V end was cut by 2 bases, the J end by 10 bases, with 14 bases between. The CDR3 is 13 residues long. CDR1 is MDHEN and CDR2 is SYDVKM in the germline V gene. CDR3: CASSLQKRQSAFF. The DNA for the CDR3 is TGTGCCAGCAGTTTACAAAAACGACAATCAGCTTTCTTT.

V gene TRBV27 combines with J gene TRBJ1-2; D possibly corresponds to TRBD1 (6 bases). V lost 8 bases and J lost 10, with 17 bases in between. Germline V CDR1 and CDR2: MNHEY, SMNVEV (reference sequence). The CDR3 loop spans 12 amino acids. The CDR3, as DNA: TGTGCCAGCGGACAGAGGGGAGGGTCCTACACCTTC. This gives the protein CASGQRGGSYTF.

The CDR3 is CASSWFRDRGLYTEAFF. The CDR3 DNA reads as TGTGCCAGCAGTTGGTTCCGGGACAGGGGTTTGTACACTGAAGCTTTCTTT. The J gene is TRBJ1-1, the V gene TRBV6-6; 10 bases agree with TRBD1. V lost 4 bases to trimming and J lost 3 bases; unmatched junction nucleotides: 11. CDR3 size: 17 residues. In germline, CDR1 is MNHNY, CDR2 SVGAGI (reference sequence).

This clonotype came up many times. The CDR3 is CASSHRDYSHEQYF. In nucleotides, the CDR3 is TGTGCCAGCAGCCACCGGGACTATTCCCACGAGCAGTACTTC. The V and J genes are TRBV7-9 and TRBJ2-7; 7 nucleotides match TRBD2. The CDR3 totals 14 residues. Looked up from germline, CDR1 is SEHNR and CDR2 is FQNEAQ (reference sequence). The trim removed 5 bases at V and 5 bases at J, leaving 9 bases unmatched.

This clonotype was seen a handful of times. V and J are TRBV4-1 and TRBJ2-5, with 7 bases identical to TRBD1. V lost 0 bases and J lost 1; bases outside the gene matches: 8. The germline V gene has CDR1 MGHRA and CDR2 YSYEKL. The CDR3 consists of 17 residues. CDR3 in DNA: TGCGCCAGCAGCCAAGAGGGATCAGGACAGGCCCAAGAGACCCAGTACTTC. Translation gives CASSQEGSGQAQETQYF.

V usage is TRBV9 and J usage is TRBJ2-1; 8 nucleotides align to TRBD2. This CDR3 comprises 15 residues. Germline values: CDR1 SGDLS, CDR2 YYNGEE. Germline trimming cut 4 bases from V and 5 bases from J; bases unmatched to any gene: 8. The CDR3 loop is CASSPTGGGNNEQFF. The CDR3 DNA follows: TGTGCCAGCAGCCCGACTGGCGGGGGGAACAATGAGCAGTTCTTC. The entire variable domain, with the rest obtained from reference TRBV9 and TRBJ2-1, is as follows: DSGVTQTPKHLITATGQRVTLRCSPRSGDLSVYWYQQSLDQGLQFLIQYYNGEERAKGNILERFSAQQFPDLHSELNLSSLELGDSALYFCASSPTGGGNNEQFFGPGTRLTVL.

The V and J genes are TRBV7-6 and TRBJ2-5; D not certain. This CDR3 comprises 12 residues. Trimming left V 5 bases short and J 5 bases short, with 9 bases between. Looked up from germline, CDR1 is SGHVS and CDR2 is FNYEAQ. CDR3 amino acids: CASSDMEETQYF. The CDR3 DNA is TGTGCCAGCAGCGATATGGAGGAGACCCAGTACTTC.

CDR3 region: CASSSPGVGLSAGTDTQYF. The CDR3 coding sequence is TGTGCCAGCAGTTCCCCGGGCGTGGGGTTAAGTGCTGGCACAGATACGCAGTATTTT. The gene calls are TRBV28 and TRBJ2-3; D gene uncertain. Trimming removed 4 bases from V and 1 base from J, with 24 bases in between. Germline CDR1 reads MDHEN; CDR2 reads SYDVKM. This CDR3 comprises 19 residues.

This clonotype was counted only a few times. The rearrangement uses TRBV20-1 and TRBJ2-2, with no clear D. CDR3 size: 16 residues. Between the trimmed V and J ends, which lost 0 bases and 0 bases, there was a span of 11 bases. From germline, CDR1 is DFQATT and CDR2 SNEGSKA (reference sequence). CDR3 amino acids: CSARDRGGANTGELFF. Written as DNA, the CDR3 is TGCAGTGCTAGAGATCGTGGCGGAGCGAACACCGGGGAGCTGTTTTTT.

This clonotype was seen only a few times. The chain employs TRBV5-1 and TRBJ1-2; no reliable D call. Trimming took 0 bases from V and 4 from J, leaving 13 bases between them. This CDR3 is 15 amino acids long. Germline loops: CDR1 SGHRS, CDR2 YFSETQ. In DNA, the CDR3 is TGCGCCAGCAGCTTGGAACAAGACGGAACCTATGGCTACACCTTC. It encodes CASSLEQDGTYGYTF.

This chain links TRBV4-1 with TRBJ2-1; tentative D call: TRBD2 (5 bases). Germline CDR1 is MGHRA and CDR2 is YSYEKL. V was cut by 0 bases and J by 5 bases, with 8 bases left in between. The CDR3 runs 14 residues. CDR3 in DNA: TGCGCCAGCAGCCAAGACGCCGGGGACAATGAGCAGTTCTTC. It translates to CASSQDAGDNEQFF.

This clonotype has ten or more counts. This chain connects TRBV20-1 to TRBJ2-7, with a possible D match to TRBD1 (5 bases). The CDR3 is made up of 13 amino acids. Germline V gene lookup returns CDR1 DFQATT and CDR2 SNEGSKA (reference sequence). V was clipped by 1 base and J by 3 bases, with 10 bases between them. The CDR3 spells CSARVKDSYEQYF. CDR3 sequence (DNA): TGCAGTGCTAGAGTGAAAGACAGCTACGAGCAGTACTTC.

This clonotype was counted between two and nine times. The V gene is TRBV29-1, the J gene TRBJ2-2; perhaps TRBD2 as D (5 bases). This CDR3 is 12 amino acids long. CDR1 is SQVTM, CDR2 ANQGSEA, per germline. With 6 bases removed from V and 6 bases from J, the gap between germline ends came to 11 bases. CDR3 protein: CSVGVEAGELFF. The CDR3 DNA is TGCAGCGTGGGTGTGGAGGCCGGGGAGCTGTTTTTT.

This clonotype was seen a handful of times. This chain links TRBV30 with TRBJ1-1; 7 bases line up with TRBD1. V was clipped by 0 bases and J by 0 bases; unmatched bases: 10. This CDR3 is 17 amino acids long. The germline CDR1 and CDR2 sequences are GTSNPN and SVGIG (reference sequence). The CDR3 nucleotides are TGTGCCTGGAGTGTAAAGGGGACAGTTGGTATGAACACTGAAGCTTTCTTT. Protein: CAWSVKGTVGMNTEAFF.

The chain combines TRBV5-1 with TRBJ1-1; TRBD1 might be the D (6 bases). Germline CDR1 is SGHRS and CDR2 is YFSETQ. The CDR3 length is 15 residues. V lost 1 base, J lost 6 bases, and 16 bases lay in between. The CDR3 DNA follows: TGCGCCAGCAGCTTGACCCGGGACACGCGCGCTGAAGCTTTCTTT. This translates into CASSLTRDTRAEAFF.

This clonotype has at least ten counts. For the CDR3, the DNA is TGTGCCAGCAGTGCGACTAGCGCAATACCCTACGAGCAGTACTTC. The encoded protein is CASSATSAIPYEQYF. The chain has TRBV7-8 and TRBJ2-7, with 8 bases fitting TRBD2. CDR3 size: 15 residues. From germline, CDR1 is SGHVS and CDR2 FQNEAQ. Trimming cost V 6 bases and J 2 bases; bases outside gene matches: 9.

In its sample, this clonotype was seen many times. DNA of the CDR3: TGTGCCAGCAGTTTAAGGTCAGGGGGACAGCGGAACACTGAAGCTTTCTTT. As protein: CASSLRSGGQRNTEAFF. The chain uses TRBV28 and TRBJ1-1; 7 nucleotides agree with TRBD1. After removal of 2 bases from V and 1 base from J, the junction contained 10 bases not matched to a gene. There are 17 residues in the CDR3. The V gene's germline CDR1 is MDHEN and CDR2 SYDVKM.

This clonotype was picked up many times. This rearrangement joins TRBV20-1 to TRBJ1-3; D is perhaps TRBD1 (5 bases). Between the trimmed V and J ends, which lost 1 base and 2 bases, there was a span of 27 bases. The length of the CDR3 is 20 residues. In germline, CDR1 is DFQATT, CDR2 SNEGSKA (reference sequence). The CDR3 bases are TGCAGTGCTAGAGGTGGGGCAGGGCCCGATCCAAGATTCACTGGAAACACCATATATTTT. It encodes CSARGGAGPDPRFTGNTIYF.